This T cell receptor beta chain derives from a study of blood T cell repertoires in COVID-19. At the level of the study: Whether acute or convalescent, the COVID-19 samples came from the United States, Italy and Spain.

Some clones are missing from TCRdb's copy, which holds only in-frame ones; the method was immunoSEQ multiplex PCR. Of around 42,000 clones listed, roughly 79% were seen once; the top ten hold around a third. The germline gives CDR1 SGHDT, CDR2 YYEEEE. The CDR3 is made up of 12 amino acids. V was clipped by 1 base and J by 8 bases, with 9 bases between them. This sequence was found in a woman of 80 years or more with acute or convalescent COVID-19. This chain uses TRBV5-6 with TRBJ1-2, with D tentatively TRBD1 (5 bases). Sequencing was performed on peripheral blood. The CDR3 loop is CASSLQGWGYTF. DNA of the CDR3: TGTGCCAGCAGCTTGCAGGGTTGGGGCTACACCTTC. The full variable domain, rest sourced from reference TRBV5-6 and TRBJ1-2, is DAGVTQSPTHLIKTRGQQVTLRCSPKSGHDTVSWYQQALGQGPQFIFQYYEEEERQRGNFPDRFSGHQFPNYSSELNVNALLLGDSALYLCASSLQGWGYTFGSGTRLTVV.